The rows below give T cell receptor beta chains drawn from one sample of a study of blood T cell repertoires in COVID-19. Profiling relied on immunoSEQ multiplex PCR, and the TCRdb table lists in-frame clones only, not all of them. The repertoire consists of 150,000 to 200,000 clones, with 75% to 90% occurring once and the leading ten covering 9.5% to 13%. The sequencing sample was made of peripheral blood. These receptors came from a human donor in a cohort sampled during active COVID-19. Both conserved end residues are part of each CDR3. Each record gives: J gene, D gene, clone size, V gene, CDR3 protein. A D gene is named only where the DNA matches it firmly. For some rows the clone size is stated as once, few or many, or as a class when expanded; others skip it.

TRBJ2-7 | TRBD2 | NA | TRBV5-1 | CASGPGLAGTYEQYF
TRBJ2-7 | TRBD2 | few | TRBV7-2 | CASSLEGIGTSGSYEQYF
TRBJ2-3 | NA | NA | TRBV7-2 | CASSLVEPSTDTQYF
TRBJ1-3 | NA | NA | TRBV19 | CASSIGIAGNSGNTIYF
TRBJ2-2 | TRBD1 | NA | TRBV6-5 | CASKRQGGVGELFF
TRBJ2-5 | TRBD2 | NA | TRBV7-2 | CASSWGGGPQETQYF
TRBJ1-1 | NA | NA | TRBV24-1 | CATSAGSTTEAFF
TRBJ1-2 | NA | NA | TRBV6-5 | CASSQGRGTYGYTF
TRBJ2-7 | TRBD2 | NA | TRBV10-2 | CASGGTSGRSSYEQYF
TRBJ1-2 | NA | NA | TRBV3-1/TRBV3-2 | CASSEGHLNYGYTF
TRBJ2-5 | NA | NA | TRBV6-5 | CASSYSGFASRETQYF
TRBJ1-2 | NA | once | TRBV11-2 | CASSLSFRDYYGYTF
TRBJ2-3 | NA | once | TRBV27 | CASSWEFADTQYF
TRBJ1-2 | NA | NA | TRBV6-5 | CASTHRAGGYGYTF
TRBJ2-2 | NA | NA | TRBV19 | CASIGRSLTGELFF
TRBJ2-6 | TRBD1 | NA | TRBV27 | CASRGTGGSGANVLTF
TRBJ1-2 | TRBD1 | once | TRBV7-9 | CASSSPGQLYGYTF
TRBJ1-1 | NA | few | TRBV7-2 | CASSLGSGSTEAFF
TRBJ2-1 | TRBD2 | once | TRBV4-3 | CASSLLAGTSSYNEQFF
TRBJ2-7 | NA | few | TRBV29-1 | CSVTTSSYEQYF
TRBJ1-6 | TRBD1 | once | TRBV5-5 | CASSSKDRPGPSPLHF
TRBJ2-2 | TRBD1 | NA | TRBV30 | CAWNIRDRGGGELFF
TRBJ2-7 | TRBD1 | many | TRBV6-5 | CASSYSGGYSSYEQYF
TRBJ2-5 | TRBD1 | NA | TRBV27 | CASSPRTGGETQYF
TRBJ2-1 | TRBD2 | NA | TRBV27 | CASSIAGGRLIYNEQFF
TRBJ2-5 | TRBD1 | NA | TRBV6-2/TRBV6-3 | CASSQGDGTDQETQYF
TRBJ2-5 | TRBD2 | NA | TRBV27 | CASSSGTNGETQYF
TRBJ2-7 | NA | NA | TRBV11-2 | CASSLIQATYEQYF
TRBJ2-1 | TRBD1 | NA | TRBV29-1 | CSVNKRTGTTPNNEQFF
TRBJ2-1 | NA | NA | TRBV4-3 | CASSPGSYNEQFF
TRBJ1-3 | NA | few | TRBV9 | CASSVASTSGNTIYF
TRBJ2-1 | NA | many | TRBV12-3/TRBV12-4 | CASSLRVQAQFF
TRBJ2-1 | TRBD2 | NA | TRBV4-3 | CASSQAGRGTSYNEQFF
TRBJ2-7 | NA | NA | TRBV6-6 | CARRRRGSHEQYF
TRBJ2-7 | NA | NA | TRBV5-1 | CASSLVWENTYEQYF
TRBJ2-1 | TRBD2 | NA | TRBV10-3 | CAIKEREYNEQFF
TRBJ2-2 | NA | NA | TRBV20-1 | CSASWPNTGELFF
TRBJ1-2 | TRBD1 | NA | TRBV7-9 | CASSLGGDSYGYTF
TRBJ2-6 | NA | NA | TRBV4-1 | CASSQGHSSGANVLTF
TRBJ2-1 | TRBD2 | few | TRBV7-3 | CASSSPVGGGSYNEQFF
TRBJ1-1 | NA | NA | TRBV30 | CAWSPDSHLPEAFF
TRBJ2-7 | TRBD2 | NA | TRBV4-1 | CASSQISGDSYEQYF
TRBJ2-5 | TRBD1 | NA | TRBV14 | CASSQEGQGVRETQYF
TRBJ2-5 | TRBD2 | few | TRBV20-1 | CSASPAASGIQETQYF
TRBJ2-2 | NA | NA | TRBV27 | CASSFQGRTGELFF
TRBJ2-7 | TRBD2 | NA | TRBV7-9 | CASRPREGVRTSPYEQYF
TRBJ2-7 | TRBD1 | NA | TRBV27 | CASSPITGGYEQYF
TRBJ1-6 | TRBD1 | NA | TRBV5-1 | CASSFGGTGGSPLHF
TRBJ1-1 | NA | NA | TRBV5-4 | CASSYYRDTEAFF
TRBJ2-7 | NA | NA | TRBV5-1 | CASSLGGTSNEQYF
TRBJ1-6 | TRBD1 | NA | TRBV7-2 | CASSLTGGAYSPLHF
TRBJ1-6 | NA | NA | TRBV30 | CAWSPRRAADSPLHF
TRBJ1-1 | NA | NA | TRBV7-9 | CASSETGGNTEAFF
TRBJ2-1 | TRBD2 | NA | TRBV29-1 | CSVGGTSGSPGHEQFF
TRBJ1-3 | NA | few | TRBV18 | CASSATEGSGNTIYF